This T cell receptor (beta chain) stems from a study of metastatic and nonmetastatic thyroid tumors. This CDR3 has 13 amino acids. The germline V gene has CDR1 SGHTA and CDR2 FQGTGA. Nobody among the patients had been given any treatment before thyroid surgery. Original analysis: Researchers built a distant-metastasis classifier for papillary thyroid cancer that drew on CDR3 differences across clinicopathological groups. TCRdb reanalyzed the PCR reads via MiXCR. V and J calls and clone size were set by TCRdb, not the authors. The sample has about 12,000 clones; more than 20% are singletons. Regarding this clone: The junction departs from germline at one end; a sequencing error may be responsible.

The source of this sequence is a female donor with papillary thyroid cancer or a benign thyroid nodule (not recorded which). Some clones in this sample may be carry-over from other donors' samples. The sequenced material came from adjacent normal tissue. The chain recombines TRBV7-3 with TRBJ1-6; D is uncertain. CDR3 in amino acids: CASSLTPTSPLHF. As DNA, the CDR3 is TGTGCTAGCAGCTTAACCCCAACTTCACCCCTCCACTTT.